One TCR beta chain is described in this entry. Its antigen is as yet unknown. This specimen belongs to a study of beta chain features in type 1 diabetes. In germline, CDR1 is SGHTA, CDR2 FQGNSA. This CDR3 is built from 15 residues. The V end lost 5 bases, the J end lost 0 bases, and 11 bases lay between the germline ends. Overall study findings and caveats: Type 1 diabetes patients had TCRB CDR3s that were shorter (moderately but significantly so) in all four CD4+ subsets. Type 1 diabetes patients had fewer VDJ junction insertions and more deletions.

As every portion of the isolated RNA was reverse transcribed, the sequencing read expressed TCRB transcripts. The method was immunoSEQ multiplex PCR; TCRdb's version includes in-frame clones alone and lacks a portion of them. The table lists 680,000 or so clones, 10% to 15% of them singletons. The sequenced sample consisted of naive CD4+ T cells from blood. The chain uses TRBV7-2 and TRBJ2-4; no firm D call. The sequence came from a man younger than 35 with type 1 diabetes. DNA of the CDR3: TGTGCCAGCAGCCCGGGCGACCTAGCCAAAAACATTCAGTACTTC. Amino acid sequence: CASSPGDLAKNIQYF.